This T cell receptor (beta chain) was identified in a study of siplizumab effects on memory and regulatory T cells. Study outcomes and limitations: Siplizumab significantly decreased alloreactive sequences from unstimulated CD4+ memory cells. Major contributors to the alloresponse seemed to be naive T cells, which also appeared more diverse than memory cells. Mean Treg-derived proportions of mappable alloreactive CD4+ clones were less than 75% for siplizumab and approximately 25% for controls.

On this clone: Its specificity is not known.

This table comes from immunoSEQ multiplex PCR, and its TCRdb copy is limited to in-frame clones, with some not included. In the table there are some 96,000 clones, about 95% of which are singletons. Per germline, CDR1 MNHNS and CDR2 SASEGT. The CDR3 is 12 residues long. Trimming cost V 10 bases and J 6 bases, with 16 bases left between them. This chain joins TRBV6-1 and TRBJ2-7; the D gene is possibly TRBD2 (5 bases). Sequencing input: non-Treg CD4+ T cells sorted from blood. The sequence was collected from a human donor in good health. In DNA, the CDR3 is TGTGCCACTCGGAGGCAGGTTAGCGAGCAGTACTTC. Translated: CATRRQVSEQYF.